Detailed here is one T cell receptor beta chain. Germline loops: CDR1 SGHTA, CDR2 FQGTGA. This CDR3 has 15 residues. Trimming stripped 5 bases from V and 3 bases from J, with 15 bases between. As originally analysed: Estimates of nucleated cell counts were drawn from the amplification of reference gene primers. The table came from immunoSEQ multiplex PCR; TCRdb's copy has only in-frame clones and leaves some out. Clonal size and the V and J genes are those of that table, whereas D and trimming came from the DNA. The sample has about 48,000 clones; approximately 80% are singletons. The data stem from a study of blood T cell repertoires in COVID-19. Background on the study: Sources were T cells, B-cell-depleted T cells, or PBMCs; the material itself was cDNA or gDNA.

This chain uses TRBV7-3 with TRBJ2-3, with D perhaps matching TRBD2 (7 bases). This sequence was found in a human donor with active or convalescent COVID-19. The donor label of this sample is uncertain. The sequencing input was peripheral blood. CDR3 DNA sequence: TGTGCCAGCAGCCGGCGGGGGCAAGTGACAGATACGCAGTATTTT. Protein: CASSRRGQVTDTQYF.